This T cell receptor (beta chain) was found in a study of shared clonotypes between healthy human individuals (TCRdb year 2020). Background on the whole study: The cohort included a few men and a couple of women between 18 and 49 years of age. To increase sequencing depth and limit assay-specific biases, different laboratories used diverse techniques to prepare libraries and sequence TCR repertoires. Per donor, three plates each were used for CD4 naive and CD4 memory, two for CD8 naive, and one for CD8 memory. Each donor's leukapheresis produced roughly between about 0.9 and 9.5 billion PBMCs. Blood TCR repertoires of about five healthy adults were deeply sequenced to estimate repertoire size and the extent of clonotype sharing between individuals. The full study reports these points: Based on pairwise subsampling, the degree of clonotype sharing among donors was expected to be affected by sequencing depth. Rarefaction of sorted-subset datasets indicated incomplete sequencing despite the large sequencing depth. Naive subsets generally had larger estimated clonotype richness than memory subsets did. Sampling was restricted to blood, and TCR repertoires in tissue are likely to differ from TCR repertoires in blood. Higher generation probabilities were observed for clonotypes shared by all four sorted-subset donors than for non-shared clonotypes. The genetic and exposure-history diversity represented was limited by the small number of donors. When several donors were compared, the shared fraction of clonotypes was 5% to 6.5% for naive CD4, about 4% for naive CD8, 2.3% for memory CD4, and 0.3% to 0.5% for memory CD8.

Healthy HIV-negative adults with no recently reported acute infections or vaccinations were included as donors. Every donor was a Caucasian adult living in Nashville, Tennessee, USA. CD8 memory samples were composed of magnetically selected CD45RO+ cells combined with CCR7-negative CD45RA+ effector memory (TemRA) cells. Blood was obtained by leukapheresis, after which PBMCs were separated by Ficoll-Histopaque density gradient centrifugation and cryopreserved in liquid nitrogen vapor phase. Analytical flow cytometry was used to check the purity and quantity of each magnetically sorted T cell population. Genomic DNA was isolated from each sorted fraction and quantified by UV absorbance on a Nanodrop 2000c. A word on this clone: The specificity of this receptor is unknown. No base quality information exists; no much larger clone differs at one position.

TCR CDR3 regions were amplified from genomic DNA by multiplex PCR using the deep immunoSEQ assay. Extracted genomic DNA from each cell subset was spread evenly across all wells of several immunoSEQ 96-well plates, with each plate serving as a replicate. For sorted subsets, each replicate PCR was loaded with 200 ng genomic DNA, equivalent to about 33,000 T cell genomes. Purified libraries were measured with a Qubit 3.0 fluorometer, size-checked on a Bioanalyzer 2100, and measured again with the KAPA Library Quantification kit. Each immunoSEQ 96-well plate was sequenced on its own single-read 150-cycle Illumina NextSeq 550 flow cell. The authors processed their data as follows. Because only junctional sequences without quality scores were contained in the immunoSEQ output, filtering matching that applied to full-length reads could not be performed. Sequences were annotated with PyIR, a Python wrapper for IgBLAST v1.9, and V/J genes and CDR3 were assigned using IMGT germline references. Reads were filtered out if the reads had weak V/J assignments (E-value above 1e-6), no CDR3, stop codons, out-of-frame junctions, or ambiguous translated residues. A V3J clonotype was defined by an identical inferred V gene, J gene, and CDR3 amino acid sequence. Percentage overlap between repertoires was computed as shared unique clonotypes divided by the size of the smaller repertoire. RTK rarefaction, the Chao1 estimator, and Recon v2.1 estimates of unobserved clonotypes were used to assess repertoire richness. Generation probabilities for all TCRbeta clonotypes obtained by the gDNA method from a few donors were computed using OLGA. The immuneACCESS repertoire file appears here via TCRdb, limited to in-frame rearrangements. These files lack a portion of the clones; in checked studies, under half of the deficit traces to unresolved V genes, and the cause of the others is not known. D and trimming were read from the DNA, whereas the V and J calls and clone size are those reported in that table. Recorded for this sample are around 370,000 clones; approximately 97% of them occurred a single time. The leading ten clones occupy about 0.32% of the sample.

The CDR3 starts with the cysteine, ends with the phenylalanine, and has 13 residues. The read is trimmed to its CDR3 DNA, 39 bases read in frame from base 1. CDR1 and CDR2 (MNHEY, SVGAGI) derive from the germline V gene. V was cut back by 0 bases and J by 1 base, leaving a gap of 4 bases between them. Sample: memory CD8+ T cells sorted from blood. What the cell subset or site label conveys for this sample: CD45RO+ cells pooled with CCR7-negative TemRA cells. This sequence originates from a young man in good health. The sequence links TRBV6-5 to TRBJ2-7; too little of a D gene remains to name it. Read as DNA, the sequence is TGTGCCAGCAGTTACTCGGAGTCCTACGAGCAGTACTTC. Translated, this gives CASSYSESYEQYF.